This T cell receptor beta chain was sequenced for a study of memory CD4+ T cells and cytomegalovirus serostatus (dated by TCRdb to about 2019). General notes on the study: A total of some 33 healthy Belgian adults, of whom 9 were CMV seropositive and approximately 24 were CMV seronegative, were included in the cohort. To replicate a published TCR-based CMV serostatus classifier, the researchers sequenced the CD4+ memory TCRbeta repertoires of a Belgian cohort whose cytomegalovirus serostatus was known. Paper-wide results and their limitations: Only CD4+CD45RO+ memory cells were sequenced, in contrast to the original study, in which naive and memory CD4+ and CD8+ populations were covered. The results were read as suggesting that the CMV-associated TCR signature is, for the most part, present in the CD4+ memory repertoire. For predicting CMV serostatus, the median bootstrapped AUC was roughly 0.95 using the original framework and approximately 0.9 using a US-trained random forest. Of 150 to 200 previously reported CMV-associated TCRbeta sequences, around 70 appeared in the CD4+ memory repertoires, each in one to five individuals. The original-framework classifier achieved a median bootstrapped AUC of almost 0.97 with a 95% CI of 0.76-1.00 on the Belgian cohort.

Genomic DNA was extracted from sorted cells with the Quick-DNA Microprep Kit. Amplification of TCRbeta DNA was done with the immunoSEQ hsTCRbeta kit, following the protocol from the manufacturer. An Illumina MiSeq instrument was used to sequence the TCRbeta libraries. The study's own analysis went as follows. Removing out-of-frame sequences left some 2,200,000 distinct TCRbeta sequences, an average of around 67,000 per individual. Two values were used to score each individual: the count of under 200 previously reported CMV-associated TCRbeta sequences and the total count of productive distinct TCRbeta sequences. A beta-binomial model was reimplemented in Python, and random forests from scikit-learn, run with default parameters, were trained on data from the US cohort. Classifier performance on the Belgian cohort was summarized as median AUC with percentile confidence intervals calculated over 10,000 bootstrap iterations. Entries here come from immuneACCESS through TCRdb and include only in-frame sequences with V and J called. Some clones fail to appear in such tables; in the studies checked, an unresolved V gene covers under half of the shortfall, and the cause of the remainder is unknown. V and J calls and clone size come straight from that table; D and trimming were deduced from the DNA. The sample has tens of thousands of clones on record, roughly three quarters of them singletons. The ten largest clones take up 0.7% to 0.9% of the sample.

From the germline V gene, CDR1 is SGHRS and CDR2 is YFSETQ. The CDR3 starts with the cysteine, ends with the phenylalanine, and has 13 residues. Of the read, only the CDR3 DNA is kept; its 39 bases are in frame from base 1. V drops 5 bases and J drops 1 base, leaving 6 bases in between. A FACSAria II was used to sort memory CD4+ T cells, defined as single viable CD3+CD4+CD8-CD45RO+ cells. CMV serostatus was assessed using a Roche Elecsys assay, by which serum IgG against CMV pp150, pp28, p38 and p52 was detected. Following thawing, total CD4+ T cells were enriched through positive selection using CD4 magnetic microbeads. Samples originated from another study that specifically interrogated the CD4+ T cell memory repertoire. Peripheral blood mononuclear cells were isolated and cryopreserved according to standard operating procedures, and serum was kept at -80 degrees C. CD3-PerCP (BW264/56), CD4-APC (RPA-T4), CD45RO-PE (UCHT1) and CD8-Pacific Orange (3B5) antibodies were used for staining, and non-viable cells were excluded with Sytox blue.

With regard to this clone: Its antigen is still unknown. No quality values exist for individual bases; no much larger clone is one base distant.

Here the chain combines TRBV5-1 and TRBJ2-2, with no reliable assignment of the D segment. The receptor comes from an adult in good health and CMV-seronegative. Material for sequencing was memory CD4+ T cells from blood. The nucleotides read TGCGCCAGCAGAGGCGGGAACACCGGGGAGCTGTTTTTT. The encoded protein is CASRGGNTGELFF.